This T cell receptor (beta chain) originates from a study of cytomegalovirus exposure and HLA in healthy donors. The overall study: Approximately 85 million unique TCRs from HLA-typed donors were held in an early data release.

PCR involved 60 Vbeta and 13 Jbeta primers. Sequencing used immunoSEQ multiplex PCR; TCRdb keeps in-frame clones, though not all of them. Of about 280,000 clones listed, 85% to 90% were seen once; the top ten hold about 2%. Of note for this clone: Its antigen is not known.

CDR3 length equals 15 residues. Germline V lookup: CDR1 SGHVS, CDR2 FNYEAQ. V was trimmed by 0 bases and J by 10 bases, leaving 15 bases between them. Donors had nominal health at sampling but likely had unrecorded immune exposures. Overall study findings and caveats: A later analysis reported that several of the most significant clusters appeared to be linked to common viral pathogens, among them Epstein-Barr virus.

Sequencing was performed on PBMCs. This receptor was obtained from a woman aged 18-29 years in good health and CMV-seronegative. The chain carries TRBV7-6 and TRBJ1-4; TRBD1 might be the D (5 bases). In DNA form, the CDR3 reads TGTGCCAGCAGCTTAGCCATCGGGCAGGGAGGAAAACTGTTTTTT. Translated, it gives CASSLAIGQGGKLFF.